Presented here are 22 T cell receptor beta chains from one specimen sequenced in a study of radiotherapy plus CTLA-4 blockade in lung cancer. Generated by immunoSEQ multiplex PCR, the TCRdb table keeps only in-frame clones and is missing some. The profile covers about 60,000 clones, with about 70% appearing a single time and about 8.5% taken by the ten largest. The material sequenced was peripheral blood, taken from a patient treated with radiotherapy plus ipilimumab. These receptors were collected from a human donor with non-small cell lung cancer whose response to radiotherapy plus ipilimumab could not be evaluated.

The chain joins TRBV5-6 to TRBJ2-7, with D hard to call. V dropped 0 bases and J dropped 3 bases, with 13 bases sitting between them. This CDR3 has 15 residues. Germline CDR1 is SGHDT and CDR2 is YYEEEE. CDR3 loop: CASSLGVTAYYEQYF. In DNA, the CDR3 is TGTGCCAGCAGCTTGGGGGTGACTGCGTACTACGAGCAGTACTTC. Drawing the rest from reference TRBV5-6 and TRBJ2-7, the complete variable domain is DAGVTQSPTHLIKTRGQQVTLRCSPKSGHDTVSWYQQALGQGPQFIFQYYEEEERQRGNFPDRFSGHQFPNYSSELNVNALLLGDSALYLCASSLGVTAYYEQYFGPGTRLTVT.

This chain joins TRBV5-5 and TRBJ2-3; D is possibly TRBD2 (6 bases). Germline V gene lookup returns CDR1 SGHKS and CDR2 YYEKEE (reference sequence). V gave up 3 bases and J gave up 0 bases, with 14 bases separating them. This CDR3 region has 16 residues. The CDR3 is CASSSRDFPSTDTQYF. The CDR3 region has the DNA TGTGCCAGCAGCTCACGGGACTTCCCTAGCACAGATACGCAGTATTTT.

The J gene is TRBJ2-1, the V gene TRBV19; 8 nucleotides match TRBD1. V lost 4 bases, J lost 8 bases, and 13 bases stayed unmatched. The CDR3 extends over 16 amino acids. Germline CDR1 is LNHDA and CDR2 is SQIVND (reference sequence). CDR3 DNA sequence: TGTGCCAGTAGTACCGGGGTAAATGGACAGGGACATGAGCAGTTCTTC. This sequence encodes CASSTGVNGQGHEQFF.

This sequence joins TRBV4-1 and TRBJ2-7; possible D gene TRBD2, 5 bases. Germline V gene sequence: CDR1 MGHRA, CDR2 YSYEKL. The length of the CDR3 is 15 residues. Trimming took 5 bases from V and 0 from J, leaving 14 bases between them. The DNA for the CDR3 is TGCGCCAGCAGCAACGCGGGTAGCCTCTCCTACGAGCAGTACTTC. This codes for CASSNAGSLSYEQYF.

Written as DNA, the CDR3 is TGTGCCAGCAGCTTGAATATCCCTCGGACAGGAGATTACGAGCAGTACTTC. This translates into CASSLNIPRTGDYEQYF. The chain uses TRBV5-6 and TRBJ2-7; 7 positions match TRBD1. The CDR3 is 17 amino acids. Germline V lookup: CDR1 SGHDT, CDR2 YYEEEE. The ends lost 1 base at V and 4 bases at J; junction bases unmatched: 14.

This chain links TRBV4-3 with TRBJ2-7; 7 nucleotides line up with TRBD1. Germline CDR1 LGHNA, CDR2 YSLEER. With V trimmed by 3 bases and J by 5 bases, 10 bases remained unmatched. The CDR3 runs 15 residues. DNA for the CDR3: TGCGCCAGCAGCCAGCCCACAGGGGCCATGCACGAGCAGTACTTC. As protein: CASSQPTGAMHEQYF.

The chain links TRBV7-2 to TRBJ1-2, with TRBD1 identical over 11 bases. The CDR3 contains 14 residues. The V and J ends lost 1 base and 10 bases, in that order; junction bases with no gene match: 5. Per the germline V gene, CDR1 is SGHTA and CDR2 is FQGNSA. The CDR3 DNA reads TGTGCCAGCAGCTTAGTTGGGGACAGGGGGATCTACACCTTC. Amino acid sequence: CASSLVGDRGIYTF.

This clone was picked up a small number of times. The rearrangement uses TRBV19 and TRBJ2-6; 7 bases align to TRBD1. The CDR3 sequence is 17 residues long. Germline CDR1 reads LNHDA; CDR2 reads SQIVND (reference sequence). Germline trimming cut 5 bases from V and 0 bases from J; bases unmatched to any gene: 7. This chain's CDR3 is CASSLDRLPSGANVLTF. CDR3 DNA: TGTGCCAGTAGTTTGGACAGGCTGCCCTCTGGGGCCAACGTCCTGACTTTC.

This clone was seen at least ten times. V gene TRBV28 combines with J gene TRBJ1-5; TRBD1 aligns across 7 bases. With V trimmed by 5 bases and J by 3 bases, 7 bases remained unmatched. Germline-derived CDR1 and CDR2 are MDHEN and SYDVKM. The CDR3 runs 15 residues. CDR3 loop: CASSLRDSPNQPQHF. CDR3 DNA: TGTGCCAGCAGTCTACGGGACAGTCCCAATCAGCCCCAGCATTTT.

V gene TRBV11-2 combines with J gene TRBJ2-2; TRBD2 is a possible D gene (5 bases). The germline V gene encodes CDR1 SGHAT and CDR2 FQNNGV. Deletions cut 5 bases from V and 4 bases from J, with 20 bases between. This CDR3 is built from 17 residues. CDR3 amino acids: CASSLRGDAGATGELFF. CDR3 bases: TGTGCCAGCAGCCTTCGGGGTGATGCGGGCGCCACCGGGGAGCTGTTTTTT.

The chain links TRBV4-2 to TRBJ2-7, with TRBD1 identical over 9 bases. The CDR3 length is 16 residues. Germline assignment: CDR1 LGHNA and CDR2 YNFKEQ. Unmatched junction bases numbered 9, after V lost 3 bases and J lost 3 bases. CDR3 residues: CASSQVGQGMDYEQYF. CDR3 coding DNA: TGTGCCAGCAGCCAGGTGGGACAGGGAATGGACTACGAGCAGTACTTC.

The chain links TRBV19 to TRBJ1-5; 7 nucleotides line up with TRBD1. Germline loops: CDR1 LNHDA, CDR2 SQIVND (reference sequence). The CDR3 has 14 residues. The J segment lost 3 bases and the V segment lost 7 bases, leaving 6 bases of the junction unmatched. This chain's CDR3 is CASNGGGDNQPQHF. Here the CDR3 DNA reads TGTGCCAGTAATGGAGGGGGCGACAATCAGCCCCAGCATTTT.

The chain uses TRBV4-3 and TRBJ1-6, with D possibly matching TRBD1 (5 bases). The CDR3 contains 17 residues. Trimming removed 0 bases from V and 3 bases from J, with 12 bases in between. Germline V lookup: CDR1 LGHNA, CDR2 YSLEER. Here the CDR3 reads CASSQEAGPYYNSPLHF. CDR3 coding DNA: TGCGCCAGCAGCCAAGAAGCGGGACCCTACTATAATTCACCCCTCCACTTT.

The rearrangement joins TRBV5-1 to TRBJ2-7; a weak D match, TRBD1 (6 bases). The V end lost 5 bases, the J end lost 4 bases, and 19 bases lay between the germline ends. CDR1 and CDR2 from the germline V gene are SGHRS and YFSETQ. The CDR3 has 15 residues. The CDR3 DNA is TGCGCCAGCAGGCTAGACGGGACATACCGTTACGAGCAGTACTTC. Protein sequence: CASRLDGTYRYEQYF.

V is TRBV6-5 and J is TRBJ2-7, with TRBD1 identical over 8 bases. This CDR3 has 14 amino acids. Germline assignment: CDR1 MNHEY and CDR2 SVGAGI. V trimming: 6 bases; J trimming: 3 bases; junction bases outside the gene matches: 7. CDR3 in amino acids: CASRPGDRSYEQYF. DNA of the CDR3: TGTGCCAGCAGACCCGGGGACAGGAGCTACGAGCAGTACTTC.

J is TRBJ2-7 and V is TRBV30, with D possibly matching TRBD2 (7 bases). CDR1 GTSNPN and CDR2 SVGIG come from the germline V gene (reference sequence). The CDR3 has 14 amino acids. Trimming removed 3 bases from V and 5 bases from J, with 17 bases in between. The CDR3 protein is CAWRGLQGWDEQYF. DNA of the CDR3: TGTGCCTGGAGGGGACTACAGGGATGGGACGAGCAGTACTTC.

The chain employs TRBV5-1 and TRBJ2-1, with 7 bases aligning to TRBD2. CDR3 length equals 16 residues. Germline-derived CDR1 and CDR2 are SGHRS and YFSETQ. With V trimmed by 1 base and J by 5 bases, 9 bases remained unmatched. CDR3 sequence (DNA): TGCGCCAGCAGCTTGAGTGCGGGAGTAGCCAACAATGAGCAGTTCTTC. Amino acids: CASSLSAGVANNEQFF.

The chain is built from TRBV7-9 and TRBJ2-1; the match to TRBD2 covers 10 bases. Trimming cost V 5 bases and J 8 bases; bases outside gene matches: 9. The CDR3 consists of 15 residues. Germline V gene sequence: CDR1 SEHNR, CDR2 FQNEAQ (reference sequence). The CDR3 is CASSPGGAGGDEQFF. CDR3 DNA: TGTGCCAGCAGCCCGGGGGGAGCGGGAGGGGATGAGCAGTTCTTC.

This chain uses TRBV28 with TRBJ2-7; 8 nucleotides match TRBD2. This CDR3 region has 14 residues. J was trimmed by 2 bases and V by 6 bases; bases with no gene match: 6. Germline CDR1 is MDHEN and CDR2 is SYDVKM. Written as DNA, the CDR3 is TGTGCCAGCAGCCCGGGACTAGGTGCCTACGAGCAGTACTTC. Amino acid sequence: CASSPGLGAYEQYF.

This clone has just a few counts. The chain uses TRBV10-3 and TRBJ1-1; D perhaps matches TRBD1 (6 bases). Between the trimmed V and J ends, which lost 9 bases and 1 base, there was a span of 12 bases. From germline, CDR1 is ENHRY and CDR2 SYGVKD. This CDR3 spans 13 amino acids. The CDR3 sequence is CAIGTRGNTEAFF. The CDR3 DNA is TGTGCCATAGGAACCAGGGGGAACACTGAAGCTTTCTTT.

The chain has TRBV10-3 and TRBJ1-3; 11 bases map to TRBD1. CDR1 ENHRY and CDR2 SYGVKD come from the germline V gene. The CDR3 covers 18 residues. The V gene end was trimmed by 5 bases and the J gene end by 0 bases; junction bases not matched to a gene: 9. CDR3 DNA: TGTGCCATCAGTAACCTTGGGACAGGGGGATTCTCTGGAAACACCATATATTTT. Amino acids: CAISNLGTGGFSGNTIYF.

There are a few counts of this clone. The chain links TRBV11-3 to TRBJ2-1; 7 bases map to TRBD1. Looked up from germline, CDR1 is SGHNT and CDR2 is YENEEA. Losses at the gene ends were 4 bases for V and 3 bases for J; bases not matched to a gene: 6. The CDR3 has 15 amino acids. CDR3 region: CASSSRDSDYNEQFF. The CDR3 region has the DNA TGTGCCAGCAGCTCCCGGGACAGCGACTACAATGAGCAGTTCTTC.